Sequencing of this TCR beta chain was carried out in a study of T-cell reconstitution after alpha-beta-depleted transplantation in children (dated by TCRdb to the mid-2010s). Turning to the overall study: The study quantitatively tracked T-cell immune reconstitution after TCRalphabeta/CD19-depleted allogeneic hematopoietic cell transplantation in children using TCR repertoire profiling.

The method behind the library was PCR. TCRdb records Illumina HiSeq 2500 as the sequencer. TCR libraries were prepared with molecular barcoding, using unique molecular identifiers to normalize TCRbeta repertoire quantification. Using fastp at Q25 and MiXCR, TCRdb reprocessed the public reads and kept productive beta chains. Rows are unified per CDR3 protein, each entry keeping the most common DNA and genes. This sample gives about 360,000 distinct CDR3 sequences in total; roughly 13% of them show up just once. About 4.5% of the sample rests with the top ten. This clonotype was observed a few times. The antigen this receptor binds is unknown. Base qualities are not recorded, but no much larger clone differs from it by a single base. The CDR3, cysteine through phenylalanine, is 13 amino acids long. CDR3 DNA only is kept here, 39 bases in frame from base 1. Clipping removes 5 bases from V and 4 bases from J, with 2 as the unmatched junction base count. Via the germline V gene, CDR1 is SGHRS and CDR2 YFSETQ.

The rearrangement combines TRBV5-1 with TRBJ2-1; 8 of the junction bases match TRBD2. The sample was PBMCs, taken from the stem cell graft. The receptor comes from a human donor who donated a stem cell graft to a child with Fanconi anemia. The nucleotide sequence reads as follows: TGCGCCAGCAGGCGGGGGGAATACAATGAGCAGTTCTTC. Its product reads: CASRRGEYNEQFF.